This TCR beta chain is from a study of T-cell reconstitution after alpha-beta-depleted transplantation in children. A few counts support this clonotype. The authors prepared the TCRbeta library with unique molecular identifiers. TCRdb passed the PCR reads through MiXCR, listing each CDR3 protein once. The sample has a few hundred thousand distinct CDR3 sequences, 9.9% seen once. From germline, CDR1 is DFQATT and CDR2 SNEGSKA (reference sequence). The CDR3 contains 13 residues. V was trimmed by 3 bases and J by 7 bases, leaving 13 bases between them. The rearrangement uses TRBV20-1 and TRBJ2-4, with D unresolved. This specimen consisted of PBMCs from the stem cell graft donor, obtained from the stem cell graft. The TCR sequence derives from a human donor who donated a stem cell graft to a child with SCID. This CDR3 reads CSASSGSWNIQYF. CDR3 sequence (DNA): TGCAGTGCTAGTTCGGGTAGTTGGAACATTCAGTACTTC.